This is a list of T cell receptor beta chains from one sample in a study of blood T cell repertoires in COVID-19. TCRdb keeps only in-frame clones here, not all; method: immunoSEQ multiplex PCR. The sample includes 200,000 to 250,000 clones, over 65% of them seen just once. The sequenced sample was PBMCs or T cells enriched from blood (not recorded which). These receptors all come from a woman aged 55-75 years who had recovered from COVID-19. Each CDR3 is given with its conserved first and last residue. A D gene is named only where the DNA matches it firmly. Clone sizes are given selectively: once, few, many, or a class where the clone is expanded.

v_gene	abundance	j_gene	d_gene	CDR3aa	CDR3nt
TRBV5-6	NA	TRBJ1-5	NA	CASSLASGQPQHF	TGTGCCAGCAGCTTGGCCTCGGGTCAGCCCCAGCATTTT
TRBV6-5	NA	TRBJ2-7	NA	CASSYPLEGYEQYF	TGTGCCAGCAGTTACCCTTTGGAGGGCTACGAGCAGTACTTC
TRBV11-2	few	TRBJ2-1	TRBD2	CASSLDFIRSGRSYEQFF	TGTGCCAGCAGCTTAGATTTTATACGGAGCGGGAGAAGCTATGAGCAGTTCTTC
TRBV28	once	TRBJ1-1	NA	CASSFGGTEAFF	TGTGCCAGCAGTTTCGGGGGCACTGAAGCTTTCTTT
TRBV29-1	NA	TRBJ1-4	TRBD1	CSVTGGSGEKLFF	TGCAGCGTTACAGGGGGCTCGGGTGAAAAACTGTTTTTT
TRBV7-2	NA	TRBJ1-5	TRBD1	CASSSGGRGNQPQHF	TGTGCCAGCAGCTCAGGGGGCCGGGGCAATCAGCCCCAGCATTTT
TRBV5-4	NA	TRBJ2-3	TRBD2	CASSLAGLAAKDTQYF	TGTGCCAGCAGCCTAGCGGGACTAGCGGCAAAAGATACGCAGTATTTT
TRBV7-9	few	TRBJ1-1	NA	CASSTDMNTEAFF	TGTGCCAGCAGCACGGACATGAACACTGAAGCTTTCTTT
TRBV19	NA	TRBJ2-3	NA	CASSFKDTQYF	TGTGCCAGTAGTTTTAAAGATACGCAGTATTTT
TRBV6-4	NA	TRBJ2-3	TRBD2	CASSAERGGTDTQYF	TGTGCCAGCAGTGCGGAGCGGGGGGGCACAGATACGCAGTATTTT
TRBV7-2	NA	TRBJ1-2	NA	CASSSVTTIQGGKGYTF	TGTGCCAGCAGCTCCGTGACGACGATACAGGGAGGGAAGGGCTACACCTTC
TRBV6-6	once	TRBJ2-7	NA	CASSYDFSYEQYF	TGTGCCAGCAGTTACGACTTTTCCTACGAGCAGTACTTC
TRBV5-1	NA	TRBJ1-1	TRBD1	CASSLTGTGAVEAFF	TGCGCCAGCAGCCTAACCGGGACAGGGGCCGTTGAAGCTTTCTTT
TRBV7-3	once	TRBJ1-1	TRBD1	CASSVGQGRGTEAFF	TGTGCCAGCAGCGTGGGACAGGGGCGTGGGACTGAAGCTTTCTTT
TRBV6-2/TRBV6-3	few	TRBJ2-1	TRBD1	CASSLRQGYNEQFF	TGTGCCAGCAGCCTTCGACAGGGCTACAATGAGCAGTTCTTC
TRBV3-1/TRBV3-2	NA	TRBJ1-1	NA	CASSPRTANTEAFF	TGTGCCAGCAGCCCCCGGACAGCGAACACTGAAGCTTTCTTT
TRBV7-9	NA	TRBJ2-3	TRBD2	CASSHSGGGPTDTQYF	TGTGCCAGCAGCCATAGCGGGGGGGGCCCTACAGATACGCAGTATTTT
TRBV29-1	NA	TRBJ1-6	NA	CSVGESYNSPLHF	TGCAGCGTTGGCGAGTCCTATAATTCACCCCTCCACTTT
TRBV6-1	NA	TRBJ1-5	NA	CASSEGRGRNQPQHF	TGTGCCAGCAGTGAAGGGAGGGGTCGCAATCAGCCCCAGCATTTT
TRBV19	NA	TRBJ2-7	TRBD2	CASSIEAASGGADYEQYF	TGTGCCAGTAGTATCGAGGCGGCTAGCGGGGGGGCCGACTACGAGCAGTACTTC
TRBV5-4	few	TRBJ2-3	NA	CASSLGPSWRTDTQYF	TGTGCCAGCAGCTTGGGTCCTAGCTGGCGAACAGATACGCAGTATTTT
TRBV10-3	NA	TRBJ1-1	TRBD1	CAISRDRDTEAFF	TGTGCCATCAGTCGCGACAGGGACACTGAAGCTTTCTTT
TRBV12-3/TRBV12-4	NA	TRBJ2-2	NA	CASSSLLPGELFF	TGTGCCAGCAGTTCCCTCCTCCCCGGGGAGCTGTTTTTT
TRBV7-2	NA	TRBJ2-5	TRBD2	CASSLVASGARETQYF	TGTGCCAGCAGCTTAGTGGCTAGCGGAGCCCGGGAGACCCAGTACTTC
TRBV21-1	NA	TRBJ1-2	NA	CASSKGGLNTF	TGTGCCAGCAGCAAAGGTGGGCTCAACACCTTC
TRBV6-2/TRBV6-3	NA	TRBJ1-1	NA	CASSLVANTEAFF	TGTGCCAGCAGTTTGGTGGCCAACACTGAAGCTTTCTTT
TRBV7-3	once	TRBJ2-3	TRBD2	CASSLSTSGGSDTQYF	TGTGCCAGCAGCTTAAGCACTAGCGGGGGCTCGGATACGCAGTATTTT
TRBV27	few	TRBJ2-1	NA	CASSIKGHYYNEQFF	TGTGCCAGCAGCATCAAGGGACATTACTACAATGAGCAGTTCTTC
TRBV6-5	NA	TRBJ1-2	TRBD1	CASSYSTGKGYTF	TGTGCCAGCAGTTACTCGACAGGGAAGGGCTACACCTTC
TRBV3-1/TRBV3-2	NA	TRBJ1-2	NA	CASSQVGAGTGLKSGYTF	TGTGCCAGCAGCCAAGTCGGAGCAGGTACAGGTCTTAAGAGTGGCTACACCTTC
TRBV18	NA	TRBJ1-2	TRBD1	CASSPGVARGIEGYTF	TGTGCCAGCTCACCGGGGGTCGCCAGGGGGATTGAGGGCTACACCTTC
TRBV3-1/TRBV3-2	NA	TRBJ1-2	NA	CASSQTGTNYGYTF	TGTGCCAGCAGCCAAACAGGGACTAACTATGGCTACACCTTC
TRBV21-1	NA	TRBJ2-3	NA	CASSKDKREAFGTFTDTQYF	TGTGCCAGCAGCAAAGACAAGCGGGAGGCATTTGGGACCTTCACAGATACGCAGTATTTT
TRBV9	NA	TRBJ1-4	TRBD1	CASSLSTGEGEKLFF	TGTGCCAGCAGCCTTTCGACAGGGGAAGGCGAAAAACTGTTTTTT
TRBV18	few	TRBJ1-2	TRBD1	CASSPPTGHYGYTF	TGTGCCAGCTCACCACCGACAGGGCACTATGGCTACACCTTC
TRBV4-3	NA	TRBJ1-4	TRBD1	CASSQSGTVGEKLFF	TGCGCCAGCAGCCAGTCCGGGACAGTGGGAGAAAAACTGTTTTTT
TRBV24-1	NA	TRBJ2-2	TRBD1	CATSAGTGNTGELFF	TGTGCCACCAGTGCGGGGACAGGGAACACCGGGGAGCTGTTTTTT
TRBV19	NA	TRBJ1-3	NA	CASSLSVGGGNTIYF	TGTGCCAGTAGTCTCTCGGTGGGAGGTGGAAACACCATATATTTT
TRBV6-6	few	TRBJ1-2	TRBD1	CASTPTGNYGYTF	TGTGCCAGCACTCCGACAGGGAACTATGGCTACACCTTC
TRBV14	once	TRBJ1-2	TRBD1	CASSAGGNYGYTF	TGTGCCAGCAGTGCAGGGGGAAACTATGGCTACACCTTC
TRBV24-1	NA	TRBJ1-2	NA	CATSDSSGDYGYTF	TGTGCCACCAGTGATTCTAGCGGGGACTATGGCTACACCTTC
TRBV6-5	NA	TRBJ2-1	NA	CASSPPGSRFNEQFF	TGTGCCAGCAGTCCCCCGGGATCAAGGTTCAATGAGCAGTTCTTC
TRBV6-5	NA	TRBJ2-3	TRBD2	CASSISGGSTDTQYF	TGTGCCAGCAGTATTAGCGGGGGGAGCACAGATACGCAGTATTTT
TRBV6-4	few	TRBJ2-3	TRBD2	CASASGADTDTQYF	TGTGCCAGCGCAAGCGGGGCCGACACAGATACGCAGTATTTT
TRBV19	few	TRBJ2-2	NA	CASSTHRVGDTGELFF	TGTGCCAGTAGTACTCACAGGGTGGGGGACACCGGGGAGCTGTTTTTT
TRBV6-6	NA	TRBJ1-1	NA	CASSREFTTEAFF	TGTGCCAGCAGTAGAGAGTTTACGACTGAAGCTTTCTTT
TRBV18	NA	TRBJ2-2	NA	CASSPPRAGSNTGELFF	TGTGCCAGCTCACCACCCCGTGCGGGGTCGAACACCGGGGAGCTGTTTTTT
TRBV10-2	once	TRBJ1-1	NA	CAASQGPGNTEAFF	TGCGCCGCCTCCCAGGGGCCGGGGAACACTGAAGCTTTCTTT
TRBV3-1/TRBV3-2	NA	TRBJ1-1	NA	CASSPLQGPNTEAFF	TGTGCCAGCAGCCCCCTACAGGGCCCGAACACTGAAGCTTTCTTT
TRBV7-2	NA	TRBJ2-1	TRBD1	CASSFQGALNEQFF	TGTGCCAGCAGCTTCCAGGGGGCGCTAAATGAGCAGTTCTTC
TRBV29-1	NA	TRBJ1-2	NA	CSVEDREGPYGYTF	TGCAGCGTTGAAGATCGGGAGGGACCCTATGGCTACACCTTC
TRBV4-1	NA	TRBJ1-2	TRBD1	CASSQDGGGRGLGYTF	TGCGCCAGCAGCCAAGATGGAGGGGGCAGGGGGCTTGGCTACACCTTC
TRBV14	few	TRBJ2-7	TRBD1	CASSSGTGGSYEQYF	TGTGCCAGCAGCTCTGGGACAGGCGGATCCTACGAGCAGTACTTC
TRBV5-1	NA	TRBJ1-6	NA	CASSLNQGSYNSPLHF	TGCGCCAGCAGCTTGAATCAGGGTTCCTATAATTCACCCCTCCACTTT